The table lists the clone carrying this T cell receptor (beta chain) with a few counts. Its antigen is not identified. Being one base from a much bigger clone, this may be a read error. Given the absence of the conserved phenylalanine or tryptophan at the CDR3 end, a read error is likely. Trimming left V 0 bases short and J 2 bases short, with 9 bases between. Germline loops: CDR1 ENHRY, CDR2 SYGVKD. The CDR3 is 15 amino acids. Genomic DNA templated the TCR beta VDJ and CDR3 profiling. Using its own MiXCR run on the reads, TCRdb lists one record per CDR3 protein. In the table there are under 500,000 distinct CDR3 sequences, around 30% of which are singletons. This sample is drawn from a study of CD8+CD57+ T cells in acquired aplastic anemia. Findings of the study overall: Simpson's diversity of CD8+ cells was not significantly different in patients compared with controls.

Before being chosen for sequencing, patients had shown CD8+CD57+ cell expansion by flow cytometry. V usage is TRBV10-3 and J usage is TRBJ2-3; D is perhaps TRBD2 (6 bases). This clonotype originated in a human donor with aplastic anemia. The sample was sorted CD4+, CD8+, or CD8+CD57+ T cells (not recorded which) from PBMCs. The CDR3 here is CAISESEGSTDTQYL. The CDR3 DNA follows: TGTGCCATCAGTGAGTCGGAGGGATCCACAGATACGCAGTATCTT.